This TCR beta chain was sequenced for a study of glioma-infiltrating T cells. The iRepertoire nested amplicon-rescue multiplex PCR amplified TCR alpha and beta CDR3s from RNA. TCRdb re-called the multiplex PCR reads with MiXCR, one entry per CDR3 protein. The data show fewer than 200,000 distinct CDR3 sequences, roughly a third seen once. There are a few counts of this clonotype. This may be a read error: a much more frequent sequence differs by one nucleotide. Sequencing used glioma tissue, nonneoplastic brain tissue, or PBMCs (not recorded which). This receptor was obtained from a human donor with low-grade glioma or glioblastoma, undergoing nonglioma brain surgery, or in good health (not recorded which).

CDR3 bases: TGTGCCAGCAGCCCGACAGGGGCCGGGGGCTACAACTTC. Translated, it gives CASSPTGAGGYNF. The V call is TRBV6-1, the J call TRBJ1-2; TRBD1 matches at 8 bases. The germline V gene encodes CDR1 MNHNS and CDR2 SASEGT. The CDR3 runs to 13 residues.